This paragraph reports one T cell receptor beta chain. Time point of the sample: peripheral blood 6 weeks after treatment start. Each individual provided 1 to 8 samples (taken pretreatment and on-treatment). The entry originates in a study of PD-L1 blockade in urothelial cancer. For the study at large: The year 2014 saw patients start atezolizumab, 1,200 mg intravenously every 3 weeks. Prior regimens of chemotherapy numbered 0 to 3 per patient. Blood samples contained a median 141,255 T cells.

CDR1 and CDR2 from the germline V gene are ENHRY and SYGVKD. This CDR3 is built from 12 residues. V was clipped by 8 bases and J by 2 bases, with 10 bases between them. TCRdb's copy holds only in-frame clones and misses some; the assay was immunoSEQ multiplex PCR. The sample has 100,000 to 150,000 clones; roughly 82% are singletons. This chain uses TRBV10-3 with TRBJ2-7; maybe TRBD2 (6 bases). The sequencing used PBMCs, collected around atezolizumab (anti-PD-L1) treatment. The source of this sequence is a man in his fifties with urothelial cancer. The DNA for the CDR3 is TGTGCCATCCGGGACTCTACCTACGAGCAGTACTTC. This gives the protein CAIRDSTYEQYF.